This T cell receptor beta chain was captured by sequencing in a study of cytomegalovirus exposure and HLA in healthy donors. This CDR3 region has 15 residues. 13 Jbeta primers and 60 Vbeta primers were used for the PCR. Generated by immunoSEQ multiplex PCR, the TCRdb table keeps only in-frame clones and is missing some. The repertoire holds roughly 86,000 clones, 60% to 80% seen once, with under 8% in the top ten. The sequence was collected from a man aged 45-65 years in good health and CMV-seropositive. The chain employs TRBV21-1 and TRBJ1-2; TRBD1 is the table's D call and was not checked against the DNA. TRBV21-1 constitutes a pseudogene. Material for sequencing was PBMCs. The CDR3 reads CASSKATQENYGYTF. The DNA of the CDR3 is TGTGCCAGCAGCAAAGCAACCCAGGAAAACTATGGCTACACCTTC.